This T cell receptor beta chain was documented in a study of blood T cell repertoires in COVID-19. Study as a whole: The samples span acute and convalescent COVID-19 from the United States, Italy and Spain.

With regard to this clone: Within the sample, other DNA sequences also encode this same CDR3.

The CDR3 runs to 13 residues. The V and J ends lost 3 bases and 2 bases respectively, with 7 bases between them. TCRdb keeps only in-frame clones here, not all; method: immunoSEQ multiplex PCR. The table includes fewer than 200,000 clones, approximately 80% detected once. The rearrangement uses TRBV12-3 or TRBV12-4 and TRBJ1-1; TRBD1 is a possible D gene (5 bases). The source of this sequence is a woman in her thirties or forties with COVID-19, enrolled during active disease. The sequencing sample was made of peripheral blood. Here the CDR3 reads CASSLGGNTEAFF. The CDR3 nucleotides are TGTGCCAGCAGTTTGGGGGGTAACACTGAAGCTTTCTTT.